A single sample gave rise to the 27 T cell receptor beta chains below, sequenced in a study of cytomegalovirus exposure and HLA in healthy donors. Use of 60 Vbeta and 13 Jbeta primers characterized the PCR. Clones were sequenced by immunoSEQ multiplex PCR, and TCRdb holds only the in-frame ones, with some missing. The table has roughly 140,000 clones, over 60% seen once. Sequencing was carried out using PBMCs. These TCRs come from a male donor in good health and CMV-seronegative.

The chain is built from TRBV5-1 and TRBJ2-5; 15 bases fit TRBD2. V shed 0 bases and J 0 bases; nucleotides not matched to a gene: 6. The CDR3 is made up of 19 amino acids. The germline gives CDR1 SGHRS, CDR2 YFSETQ. As DNA, the CDR3 is TGCGCCAGCAGCTTGGCCGGGGGACTAGCGGGAGGTTACCAAGAGACCCAGTACTTC. It is translated as CASSLAGGLAGGYQETQYF.

The J gene is TRBJ2-7, the V gene TRBV28, with a possible D match to TRBD2 (6 bases). The CDR3 length is 14 residues. The germline V gene encodes CDR1 MDHEN and CDR2 SYDVKM. Trimming cost V 5 bases and J 2 bases, with 13 bases left between them. The DNA for the CDR3 is TGTGCCAGCAGTCCCGCGGGGACTGCCTACGAGCAGTACTTC. This translates into CASSPAGTAYEQYF.

The rearrangement joins TRBV6-5 to TRBJ1-2; D is unresolved. The CDR3 consists of 13 residues. In germline, CDR1 is MNHEY, CDR2 SVGAGI. Between the trimmed V and J ends, which lost 8 bases and 0 bases, there was a span of 10 bases. DNA for the CDR3: TGTGCCAGCGCATCATCAGCTAACTATGGCTACACCTTC. Protein sequence: CASASSANYGYTF.

The chain couples TRBV5-1 to TRBJ2-1, with 7 bases identical to TRBD1. Trimming at V came to 4 bases and at J to 4 bases, leaving 14 bases not matched to a gene. Germline CDR1 and CDR2: SGHRS and YFSETQ. There are 17 residues in the CDR3. For the CDR3, the DNA is TGCGCCAGCAGCCCGACGCTACAGGGGTCGGGGTACAATGAGCAGTTCTTC. Translation: CASSPTLQGSGYNEQFF.

This clone turned up a few times. This chain links TRBV7-3 with TRBJ2-5, with D unresolved. CDR1 is SGHTA and CDR2 is FQGTGA in the germline V gene. V dropped 4 bases and J dropped 2 bases, with 14 bases sitting between them. CDR3 length: 15 amino acids. The CDR3, as DNA: TGTGCCAGCAGCTACCGACCAGGTCCACAAGAGACCCAGTACTTC. As protein: CASSYRPGPQETQYF.

This chain joins TRBV30 and TRBJ2-5, with TRBD1 as a possible D gene (6 bases). Germline assignment: CDR1 GTSNPN and CDR2 SVGIG (reference sequence). The CDR3 contains 13 residues. V lost 8 bases to trimming and J lost 1 base, with 14 bases between them. Here the CDR3 reads CARQVQTQETQYF. The CDR3 nucleotides are TGTGCCAGACAGGTACAGACCCAAGAGACCCAGTACTTC.

The chain links TRBV4-2 to TRBJ1-1; TRBD1 matches at 9 bases. The germline V gene has CDR1 LGHNA and CDR2 YNFKEQ. The V and J ends lost 2 bases and 7 bases, in that order; junction bases with no gene match: 2. The CDR3 covers 13 residues. DNA of the CDR3: TGTGCCAGCAGCCAAAGACAGGGGGTTGAAGCTTTCTTT. This encodes CASSQRQGVEAFF.

V gene TRBV4-2 combines with J gene TRBJ1-5; 7 nucleotides agree with TRBD1. The junction had 5 bases not matched to a gene; V was cut back by 2 bases and J by 7 bases. The CDR3 sequence is 14 residues long. CDR1 is LGHNA, CDR2 YNFKEQ, per germline. Written as DNA, the CDR3 is TGTGCCAGCAGCCAAACTACAGGGGAGCAGCCCCAGCATTTT. The encoded protein is CASSQTTGEQPQHF.

The genes are TRBV4-2 and TRBJ1-2, with D perhaps TRBD1 (5 bases). The CDR3 has 14 amino acids. Trimming shortened V by 0 bases and J by 4 bases, and 9 bases separated the two germline ends. Germline V lookup: CDR1 LGHNA, CDR2 YNFKEQ. CDR3 DNA sequence: TGTGCCAGCAGCCAAGAGGACAAGGCCTATGGCTACACCTTC. It translates to CASSQEDKAYGYTF.

This rearrangement joins TRBV5-4 to TRBJ1-4; D is ambiguous. V was cut by 2 bases and J by 4 bases, with 12 bases left in between. CDR3 length: 15 residues. Germline V lookup: CDR1 SGHNT, CDR2 YYREEE (reference sequence). CDR3 protein: CASSFGGDGNEKLFF. CDR3 DNA sequence: TGTGCCAGCAGCTTTGGCGGAGACGGTAATGAAAAACTGTTTTTT.

The chain couples TRBV6-6 to TRBJ2-3; the match to TRBD2 covers 8 bases. The CDR3 length is 13 residues. Germline trimming cut 10 bases from V and 4 bases from J; bases unmatched to any gene: 7. The germline V gene encodes CDR1 MNHNY and CDR2 SVGAGI (reference sequence). For the CDR3, the DNA is TGTGCCATCCGGACTAGCTCTGCAGATACGCAGTATTTT. Translation gives CAIRTSSADTQYF.

The chain employs TRBV15 and TRBJ1-1; a weak D match, TRBD1 (6 bases). The V gene lost 5 bases and the J gene lost 4 bases, with 11 bases spanning the gap. Germline CDR1 LNHNV, CDR2 YYDKDF (reference sequence). The CDR3 extends over 13 amino acids. The CDR3 is CATSYTGFTEAFF. CDR3 in DNA: TGTGCCACCAGCTATACAGGGTTCACTGAAGCTTTCTTT.

This chain joins TRBV11-2 and TRBJ1-5, with 9 bases aligning to TRBD1. Germline CDR1 is SGHAT and CDR2 is FQNNGV. Unmatched junction bases numbered 6, after V lost 5 bases and J lost 4 bases. CDR3 length: 15 residues. CDR3 bases: TGTGCCAGCAGCCCCGGGACAGGGTTTAATCAGCCCCAGCATTTT. Amino acid sequence: CASSPGTGFNQPQHF.

The chain joins TRBV6-1 to TRBJ2-1; D not resolved. The CDR3 loop spans 12 amino acids. The germline V gene encodes CDR1 MNHNS and CDR2 SASEGT. V dropped 5 bases and J dropped 10 bases, with 12 bases sitting between them. CDR3 protein: CASSRSVGEQFF. The DNA of the CDR3 is TGTGCCAGCAGTAGGAGCGTTGGGGAGCAGTTCTTC.

The chain combines TRBV7-3 with TRBJ2-2; no clear D gene. Trimming took 2 bases from V and 2 from J, leaving 6 bases between them. Germline V CDR1 and CDR2: SGHTA, FQGTGA. CDR3 length: 14 amino acids. This CDR3 is CASSLDINTGELFF. For the CDR3, the DNA is TGTGCCAGCAGCTTAGACATAAACACCGGGGAGCTGTTTTTT.

The chain combines TRBV15 with TRBJ2-2; weak D call: TRBD2 (7 bases). This CDR3 is built from 15 residues. V was shortened by 4 bases and J by 5 bases, with 14 bases between the two germline ends. The V gene's germline CDR1 is LNHNV and CDR2 YYDKDF (reference sequence). Here the CDR3 DNA reads TGTGCCACCAGCAAAGGGGGGGCGTGGACCGGGGAGCTGTTTTTT. Protein sequence: CATSKGGAWTGELFF.

The J gene is TRBJ2-7, the V gene TRBV18, with TRBD1 matching 7 bases. The germline CDR1 and CDR2 sequences are KGHSH and LQKENI. This CDR3 has 14 residues. The V and J ends lost 6 bases and 5 bases, in that order; junction bases with no gene match: 10. The CDR3: CASSNQGDSNEQYF. CDR3 in DNA: TGTGCCAGCTCCAACCAGGGGGACAGCAACGAGCAGTACTTC.

CDR3 sequence reads: CASSLLTGPGSGTDTQYF. CDR3 nucleotide sequence: TGTGCCAGCAGCTTGTTGACGGGCCCAGGGTCCGGCACAGATACGCAGTATTTT. The chain links TRBV5-4 to TRBJ2-3; perhaps TRBD1 as D (5 bases). CDR3 length equals 18 residues. Trimming pared 1 base from V and 1 base from J, leaving 19 bases between. CDR1 is SGHNT, CDR2 YYREEE, per germline (reference sequence).

This clone was found a few times. J is TRBJ1-6 and V is TRBV7-9, with 7 bases identical to TRBD1. V gave up 4 bases and J gave up 2 bases; unmatched junction bases: 2. The CDR3 length is 15 residues. Germline CDR1 reads SEHNR; CDR2 reads FQNEAQ (reference sequence). CDR3 DNA: TGTGCCAGCAGCTCGGGACAGACCTATAATTCACCCCTCCACTTT. Its translation is CASSSGQTYNSPLHF. Looking up the rest from reference TRBV7-9 and TRBJ1-6 gives the full variable domain: DTGVSQNPRHKITKRGQNVTFRCDPISEHNRLYWYRQTLGQGPEFLTYFQNEAQLEKSRLLSDRFSAERPKGSFSTLEIQRTEQGDSAMYLCASSSGQTYNSPLHFGNGTRLTVT.

This clone was recorded once. The chain has TRBV18 and TRBJ2-7; TRBD1 matches 9 bases. CDR3 length equals 14 residues. Germline trimming cut 6 bases from V and 3 bases from J; bases unmatched to any gene: 6. Germline CDR1 KGHSH, CDR2 LQKENI. This chain's CDR3 is CASSWGTGSYEQYF. The DNA of the CDR3 is TGTGCCAGCTCCTGGGGGACAGGGAGCTACGAGCAGTACTTC.

V usage is TRBV19 and J usage is TRBJ1-5, with a weak D call TRBD1 (6 bases). Germline V gene lookup returns CDR1 LNHDA and CDR2 SQIVND (reference sequence). The CDR3 contains 17 residues. The ends were cut back, 3 bases at V and 2 bases at J, with 17 bases in the middle. Written as DNA, the CDR3 is TGTGCCAGTAGTATTAGGACAGCTACAGGAGGCAATCAGCCCCAGCATTTT. Its protein is CASSIRTATGGNQPQHF.

This rearrangement joins TRBV11-3 to TRBJ2-7; 9 nucleotides agree with TRBD1. The CDR3 sequence is 15 residues long. Unmatched junction bases numbered 7, after V lost 1 base and J lost 6 bases. Germline V gene data show CDR1 as SGHNT and CDR2 as YENEEA. The CDR3 DNA is TGTGCCAGCAGCTTAGTAGGCGGGACAGGGTTCGAGCAGTACTTC. This sequence encodes CASSLVGGTGFEQYF.

This clone was detected once. The gene calls are TRBV30 and TRBJ1-2, with D possibly matching TRBD1 (6 bases). CDR3 length: 11 residues. Germline values: CDR1 GTSNPN, CDR2 SVGIG (reference sequence). V lost 7 bases and J lost 7, with 13 bases in between. CDR3 region: CALQGRGGYTF. Here the CDR3 DNA reads TGTGCCTTACAGGGAAGGGGTGGCTACACCTTC.

The J gene is TRBJ2-7, the V gene TRBV6-1; D is possibly TRBD1 (5 bases). Deletions cut 1 base from V and 2 bases from J, with 9 bases between. In germline, CDR1 is MNHNS, CDR2 SASEGT. The CDR3 covers 14 residues. CDR3 protein: CASSEEGPTYEQYF. Here the CDR3 DNA reads TGTGCCAGCAGTGAAGAGGGGCCAACCTACGAGCAGTACTTC.

This chain links TRBV29-1 with TRBJ1-2; no clear D. CDR1 SQVTM and CDR2 ANQGSEA come from the germline V gene. V lost 8 bases to trimming and J lost 0 bases, with 10 bases between them. This CDR3 comprises 12 residues. CDR3 nucleotide sequence: TGCAGCTCTGGACTGTCTAACTATGGCTACACCTTC. Translated: CSSGLSNYGYTF.

The chain links TRBV9 to TRBJ2-1, with D possibly matching TRBD2 (6 bases). CDR3 length: 16 amino acids. Per the germline V gene, CDR1 is SGDLS and CDR2 is YYNGEE. Trimming shortened V by 0 bases and J by 4 bases, and 14 bases separated the two germline ends. The DNA of the CDR3 is TGTGCCAGCAGCGTAGGAGGTAGCGGAAAATACAATGAGCAGTTCTTC. It translates to CASSVGGSGKYNEQFF.

CDR3 amino acids: CASSLLLQGTQYF. The CDR3 DNA sequence: TGTGCCAGCAGCTTATTGTTGCAGGGCACTCAGTACTTC. The chain employs TRBV7-9 and TRBJ2-4; tentatively, D is TRBD1 (5 bases). Trimming shortened V by 2 bases and J by 12 bases, and 14 bases separated the two germline ends. The CDR3 consists of 13 residues. The germline V gene has CDR1 SEHNR and CDR2 FQNEAQ (reference sequence).